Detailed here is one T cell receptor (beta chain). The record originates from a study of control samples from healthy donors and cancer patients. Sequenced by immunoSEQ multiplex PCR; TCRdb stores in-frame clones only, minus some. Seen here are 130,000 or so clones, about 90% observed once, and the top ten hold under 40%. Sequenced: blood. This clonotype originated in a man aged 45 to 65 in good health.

The CDR3 bases are TGTGCCAGCAGCTCACAGGGCCGGGAGCTGTTTTTT. It is translated as CASSSQGRELFF. This chain links TRBV11-3 with TRBJ2-2, with D perhaps TRBD1 (6 bases). CDR3 length equals 12 residues. The V end was cut by 4 bases, the J end by 9 bases, with 9 bases between. Germline V gives CDR1 SGHNT, CDR2 YENEEA.